This TCR beta chain stems from a study of T cells in Graves' hyperthyroidism and ophthalmopathy. Notes on the study in general: Blood also showed most of the thyroid clonotypes that were expanded above 0.001.

This CDR3 has 15 amino acids. Germline lookup yields CDR1 MNHEY and CDR2 SVGEGT. With respect to this clonotype: The antigen is undetermined. At one of its ends the junction is not consistent with the germline gene, which may arise from a read error.

RNA transcripts yielded amplified TCR beta CDR3 regions. An initial round of RT-PCR targeting the TCR CDR3 relied on the HTBI primer set. One entry per CDR3 protein results from TCRdb running MiXCR on the multiplex PCR reads. The sample has hundreds of thousands of distinct CDR3 sequences; approximately 16% are singletons. Aged 18 to 65, the patients had hyperthyroidism that was newly diagnosed and had lasted under 2 months. This TCR derives from a woman under 30 with Graves' hyperthyroidism. J is TRBJ2-1 and V is TRBV6-2 or TRBV6-3; 7 bases align to TRBD2. Specimen: blood. In DNA form, the CDR3 reads TGTACCAGCGCGCGGGAGCCCATCTCCTACAATGAGCAGTTCTTC. Translation gives CTSAREPISYNEQFF.